This T cell receptor beta chain is drawn from a study of blood T cell repertoires in COVID-19. For the study at large: COVID-19 samples from acute and convalescent phases originated in the United States, Italy and Spain. Sample material is recorded as cDNA or gDNA derived from T cells, B-cell-depleted T cells, or PBMCs.

This CDR3 is 16 amino acids long. J was trimmed by 0 bases and V by 3 bases; bases with no gene match: 9. CDR1 is DFQATT, CDR2 SNEGSKA, per germline (reference sequence). Enrolment of Seattle patients took place during active infection, and they were followed longitudinally. This clone was picked up one time. In the study's own analysis: Reference gene primer amplification in the assay estimated nucleated cell counts. The data were produced by immunoSEQ multiplex PCR, yet TCRdb's version contains in-frame clones alone and is incomplete. V and J calls and clone size are as listed in that table; D and trimming were resolved from the DNA. The sample has hundreds of thousands of clones, 85% to 90% seen once.

V usage is TRBV20-1 and J usage is TRBJ2-5; 8 positions match TRBD2. The receptor's source is a woman aged 65 to 85 with COVID-19, enrolled during active disease. Sequencing was carried out using peripheral blood. DNA for the CDR3: TGCAGTGCTAGTCGGCCTAGCGGGCCGTACCAAGAGACCCAGTACTTC. It yields the protein CSASRPSGPYQETQYF.